These T cell receptor beta chains were read from a single sample in a study of human T cells and chemical hapten exposure. TCRdb reprocessed the RACE reads via MiXCR and lists one record per CDR3 protein. The sample contains about 80,000 distinct CDR3 sequences, roughly 15% of which appear only once. This specimen was whole blood, taken in connection with sensitization to the hapten diphenylcyclopropenone (DPC). The source is a woman between 45 and 65 years old with alopecia areata. Some clones in this sample may be carry-over from other donors' samples. The conserved cysteine and the conserved F or W are not part of the CDR3 here.

>TRBJ2-7|TRBV6-6
ASRNTTSGRPNEQY
>TRBJ1-2|TRBV7-9
ASSLTGGVKGYT
>TRBJ1-3|TRBV11-2
ASSLRGYGNTIY
>TRBJ1-3|TRBV29-1
SVRALEPGNTIY
>TRBJ2-5|TRBV20-1
SARIAGGPETQY
>TRBJ1-4|TRBV27
ASSSHASREKLF
>TRBJ2-7|TRBV14
ASSQREGDRSSYEQY
>TRBJ1-5|TRBV28
ASLPLGQPQH
>TRBJ2-7|TRBV4-2
ASSQDRGVGSYEQY
>TRBJ2-5|TRBV12-3/TRBV12-4
ASTNGRQETQY
>TRBJ2-7|TRBV4-3
ASSLSAGGFTYEQY
>TRBJ2-7|TRBV1
TSGVKTDSGRAYEQY
>TRBJ2-1|TRBV7-2
ASSPLAGDQF
>TRBJ2-7|TRBV11-2
ASSQGGTGKSEQY
>TRBJ1-6|TRBV5-6
ASSTSRNNSPLH
>TRBJ2-7|TRBV6-6
ASSPRDRGSYEQY
>TRBJ1-5|TRBV20-1
SAATGNNQPQH
>TRBJ2-3|TRBV27
ASKSQGIGDTQY
>TRBJ2-3|TRBV20-1
SASWGGRGDTQY
>TRBJ1-1|TRBV4-2
ASSQVQGNAEAF
>TRBJ2-2|TRBV7-6
ASTAGGLARTGELF
>TRBJ1-5|TRBV3-1
ASSPHRAGQPQH
>TRBJ2-7|TRBV28
ASSLEGTGAHEQY
>TRBJ2-3|TRBV20-1
SARTSGSVADTQY
>TRBJ2-3|TRBV2
ASSGLAKSDTQY
>TRBJ2-7|TRBV20-1
SAREAGGPSEQY
>TRBJ2-5|TRBV18
ASSPPSTQETQY
>TRBJ2-3|TRBV6-5
ASSSPSGAYTQY
>TRBJ2-7|TRBV7-2
ASSLVPRQGNEQY